Below are 22 T cell receptor beta chains sequenced from a single sample in a study of cytomegalovirus exposure and HLA in healthy donors. This table comes from immunoSEQ multiplex PCR, and its TCRdb copy is limited to in-frame clones, with some not included. The sample lists approximately 260,000 clones, 65% to 90% occurring once. The sample comprised PBMCs. These receptors all come from a woman between 18 and 29 years old in good health and CMV-seronegative.

The genes are TRBV25-1 and TRBJ2-1; tentatively, D is TRBD1 (5 bases). The CDR3 runs 13 residues. Deletions cut 2 bases from V and 9 bases from J, with 11 bases between. The germline V gene encodes CDR1 MGHDK and CDR2 SYGVNS. CDR3: CASSEQGWGEQFF. The CDR3 coding sequence is TGTGCCAGCAGTGAACAGGGTTGGGGTGAGCAGTTCTTC.

This chain joins TRBV4-1 and TRBJ2-7; no definite D call. CDR1 and CDR2 (germline): MGHRA, YSYEKL. The V gene lost 5 bases and the J gene lost 2 bases, with 16 bases spanning the gap. This CDR3 spans 15 amino acids. The CDR3: CASSSSSEEPYEQYF. CDR3 sequence (DNA): TGCGCCAGCAGCTCTTCTAGTGAAGAGCCCTACGAGCAGTACTTC.

This chain links TRBV30 with TRBJ1-1, with D perhaps TRBD1 (5 bases). The ends were cut back, 2 bases at V and 3 bases at J, with 19 bases in the middle. Germline loops: CDR1 GTSNPN, CDR2 SVGIG (reference sequence). The CDR3 spans 16 residues. The CDR3 reads CAWSRIKGWGYTEAFF. Written as DNA, the CDR3 is TGTGCCTGGAGTCGTATAAAGGGTTGGGGCTACACTGAAGCTTTCTTT.

CDR3 DNA: TGTGCCAGCAGCTTAGGCGGTGGTGGGAGGGGAATCCAAGAGACCCAGTACTTC. This encodes CASSLGGGGRGIQETQYF. The chain carries TRBV7-2 and TRBJ2-5; 7 positions agree with TRBD2. V lost 1 base and J lost 1; bases outside the gene matches: 12. CDR3 length equals 18 residues. The germline gives CDR1 SGHTA, CDR2 FQGNSA.

The chain couples TRBV4-2 to TRBJ1-4; D is perhaps TRBD1 (5 bases). Trimming took off 4 bases at V and 5 bases at J, with 14 bases between the two ends. The CDR3 has 15 amino acids. Germline CDR1 LGHNA, CDR2 YNFKEQ. CDR3 in amino acids: CASSPPRASNEKLFF. DNA for the CDR3: TGTGCCAGCAGCCCTCCCAGGGCCTCAAATGAAAAACTGTTTTTT.

The genes are TRBV11-3 and TRBJ1-1; maybe TRBD1 (5 bases). Germline V CDR1 and CDR2: SGHNT, YENEEA. Trimming left V 5 bases short and J 0 bases short, with 13 bases between. The CDR3 loop spans 15 amino acids. The CDR3 DNA is TGTGCCAGCAGCACCCCGACAGATATGAACACTGAAGCTTTCTTT. It translates to CASSTPTDMNTEAFF.

The rearrangement joins TRBV6-5 to TRBJ1-1; no reliable D call. From germline, CDR1 is MNHEY and CDR2 SVGAGI. This CDR3 is built from 15 residues. V was cut by 6 bases and J by 1 base, with 15 bases left in between. The CDR3 nucleotides read TGTGCCAGCAGCCGCACCTGGGGAGGGAACACTGAAGCTTTCTTT. Its translation: CASSRTWGGNTEAFF.

The rearrangement links TRBV27 to TRBJ2-7, with D possibly TRBD2 on 6 matching bases. The length of the CDR3 is 15 residues. V gave up 5 bases and J gave up 0 bases, with 14 bases separating them. Germline V lookup: CDR1 MNHEY, CDR2 SMNVEV (reference sequence). The CDR3 region is CASSVRGQTSYEQYF. DNA of the CDR3: TGTGCCAGCAGTGTGCGGGGCCAGACCTCCTACGAGCAGTACTTC.

This chain connects TRBV7-2 to TRBJ2-3; maybe TRBD2 (6 bases). The CDR3 runs 19 residues. Germline V gene data show CDR1 as SGHTA and CDR2 as FQGNSA. Trimming removed 5 bases from V and 1 base from J, with 25 bases in between. For the CDR3, the DNA is TGTGCCAGCAGCCAAATTGCCGGCGGGGCGGGGCGTGGCACAGATACGCAGTATTTT. It is translated as CASSQIAGGAGRGTDTQYF.

The genes are TRBV30 and TRBJ1-5; 7 positions match TRBD1. J was trimmed by 4 bases and V by 1 base; bases with no gene match: 4. Germline CDR1 and CDR2: GTSNPN and SVGIG (reference sequence). The CDR3 runs 14 residues. CDR3 DNA sequence: TGTGCCTGGAGTGCCCTACAGGGGAATCAGCCCCAGCATTTT. Its translation: CAWSALQGNQPQHF.

The chain combines TRBV7-9 with TRBJ2-5; D is possibly TRBD2 (6 bases). Deletions cut 1 base from V and 3 bases from J, with 9 bases between. CDR1 and CDR2 (germline): SEHNR, FQNEAQ (reference sequence). The CDR3 sequence is 14 residues long. The CDR3 is CASSLGRGKETQYF. The DNA for the CDR3 is TGTGCCAGCAGCTTAGGGAGGGGCAAAGAGACCCAGTACTTC.

V is TRBV9 and J is TRBJ2-2; D may be TRBD1 (6 bases). The CDR3 is made up of 15 amino acids. V was clipped by 3 bases and J by 2 bases, with 11 bases between them. Germline V gene sequence: CDR1 SGDLS, CDR2 YYNGEE. The CDR3 here is CASSEGTPNTGELFF. CDR3 bases: TGTGCCAGCAGCGAGGGGACACCAAACACCGGGGAGCTGTTTTTT.

The chain joins TRBV25-1 to TRBJ2-1, with TRBD2 matching over 13 bases. V lost 8 bases, J lost 2 bases, and 0 bases stayed unmatched. CDR1 is MGHDK, CDR2 SYGVNS, per germline. The CDR3 is 14 amino acids. CDR3 nucleotide sequence: TGTGCCAGCGGGACTAGCGGGACCTACAATGAGCAGTTCTTC. It codes for CASGTSGTYNEQFF.

The V call is TRBV2, the J call TRBJ2-1; 8 nucleotides agree with TRBD2. Germline V gene lookup returns CDR1 SNHLY and CDR2 FYNNEI. The CDR3 extends over 15 amino acids. Trimming removed 8 bases from V and 8 bases from J; junction bases left unmatched: 14. Here the CDR3 DNA reads TGTGCCAGCGGGGGGAAGCGGGGGCCCATCGATGAGCAGTTCTTC. Translation: CASGGKRGPIDEQFF. Filled out from reference TRBV2 and TRBJ2-1, the complete variable domain reads EPEVTQTPSHQVTQMGQEVILRCVPISNHLYFYWYRQILGQKVEFLVSFYNNEISEKSEIFDDQFSVERPDGSNFTLKIRSTKLEDSAMYFCASGGKRGPIDEQFFGPGTRLTVL.

For this clone: At one boundary the junction diverges from the germline segment, which might be a read error. This chain uses TRBV7-6 with TRBJ2-3, with D possibly being TRBD2 (5 bases). The CDR3 contains 15 residues. The germline V gene has CDR1 SGHVS and CDR2 FNYEAQ. CDR3 amino acids: CASSLTPLRGRSAHF. In DNA form, the CDR3 reads TGTGCCAGCAGCCTTACCCCCCTTCGCGGGCGATCCGCGCATTTT.

This chain connects TRBV6-6 to TRBJ2-2; a possible D gene is TRBD2 (6 bases). Germline CDR1 and CDR2: MNHNY and SVGAGI (reference sequence). Deletions cut 4 bases from V and 2 bases from J, with 11 bases between. This CDR3 spans 15 amino acids. CDR3 sequence (DNA): TGTGCCAGCAGTTCCCCGGGACTCAACACCGGGGAGCTGTTTTTT. Its translation is CASSSPGLNTGELFF.

The V call is TRBV5-4, the J call TRBJ1-1; D unclear. V gave up 0 bases and J gave up 4 bases, with 10 bases separating them. Germline V gene lookup returns CDR1 SGHNT and CDR2 YYREEE (reference sequence). CDR3 size: 14 residues. The CDR3 sequence: CASSLVVESTEAFF. CDR3 DNA: TGTGCCAGCAGCTTGGTTGTAGAAAGCACTGAAGCTTTCTTT.

The J gene is TRBJ1-1, the V gene TRBV10-3; a possible D gene is TRBD1 (6 bases). Germline CDR1 is ENHRY and CDR2 is SYGVKD. The CDR3 covers 15 residues. The V end lost 3 bases, the J end lost 5 bases, and 16 bases lay between the germline ends. DNA of the CDR3: TGTGCCATCAGTGAACGGAACAGGGCGTATACTGAAGCTTTCTTT. It encodes CAISERNRAYTEAFF.

The chain carries TRBV7-6 and TRBJ2-2; 7 bases fit TRBD1. Germline V gene sequence: CDR1 SGHVS, CDR2 FNYEAQ. This CDR3 is built from 16 residues. Trimming took 5 bases from V and 1 from J; bases not matched to a gene: 7. CDR3 amino acids: CASSISGTENTGELFF. CDR3 nucleotide sequence: TGTGCCAGCAGCATATCCGGGACAGAGAACACCGGGGAGCTGTTTTTT.

This chain joins TRBV6-6 and TRBJ2-7, with D possibly being TRBD1 (6 bases). Germline CDR1 MNHNY, CDR2 SVGAGI (reference sequence). The CDR3 consists of 16 residues. V lost 6 bases, J lost 3 bases, and 21 bases lay in between. As DNA, the CDR3 is TGTGCCAGCAGACCGGGACAAATATCCTGGCACTACGAGCAGTACTTC. Protein: CASRPGQISWHYEQYF.

This clone came up a few times. V is TRBV25-1 and J is TRBJ2-6, with D unclear. Per the germline V gene, CDR1 is MGHDK and CDR2 is SYGVNS. Trimming stripped 3 bases from V and 4 bases from J, with 4 bases between. There are 13 residues in the CDR3. The CDR3 DNA reads TGTGCCAGCAGTGAGGCAGGGGCCAACGTCCTGACTTTC. This sequence encodes CASSEAGANVLTF.

Only one count was recorded for this clone. This chain uses TRBV29-1 with TRBJ2-1; TRBD2 aligns across 12 bases. The CDR3 covers 16 residues. The germline CDR1 and CDR2 sequences are SQVTM and ANQGSEA. Trimming took 6 bases from V and 3 from J; bases not matched to a gene: 9. The CDR3 here is CSVPEPTSGSYNEQFF. The CDR3 DNA reads TGCAGCGTCCCCGAGCCGACTAGCGGGAGCTACAATGAGCAGTTCTTC.